The next 14 T cell receptor beta chains were all read from a single sample in a study of T cell responses to AZD1222 COVID-19 vaccine. This table comes from immunoSEQ multiplex PCR, and its TCRdb copy is limited to in-frame clones, with some not included. The table lists some 100,000 clones, about 90% of them singletons, with approximately 15% in the top ten. The sample in question was peripheral blood, obtained on day 0 of AZD1222 vaccination. The receptors come from an adult in good health.

The chain employs TRBV19 and TRBJ1-6; 11 bases map to TRBD1. The CDR3 extends over 16 amino acids. CDR1 and CDR2 from the germline V gene are LNHDA and SQIVND (reference sequence). Unmatched junction bases numbered 5, after V lost 5 bases and J lost 5 bases. The CDR3: CASSADRGLNNSPLHF. Written as DNA, the CDR3 is TGTGCCAGTAGTGCGGACAGGGGGCTTAATAATTCACCCCTCCACTTT.

J is TRBJ2-3 and V is TRBV5-4; no definite D call. The CDR3 sequence is 13 residues long. V was clipped by 4 bases and J by 6 bases, with 12 bases between them. CDR1 and CDR2 (germline): SGHNT, YYREEE (reference sequence). This CDR3 reads CASSRSGRDTQYF. CDR3 coding DNA: TGTGCCAGCAGCCGTTCGGGCAGGGATACGCAGTATTTT.

The rearrangement uses TRBV19 and TRBJ2-2; a possible D gene is TRBD2 (5 bases). Between the trimmed V and J ends, which lost 5 bases and 7 bases, there was a span of 14 bases. Germline assignment: CDR1 LNHDA and CDR2 SQIVND (reference sequence). CDR3 size: 14 residues. The CDR3 sequence is CASSLERPHGELFF. The CDR3 DNA reads as TGTGCCAGTAGTTTGGAGCGGCCCCACGGGGAGCTGTTTTTT.

The chain employs TRBV6-1 and TRBJ2-7; unclear D gene. CDR3 length: 14 residues. Trimming removed 5 bases from V and 2 bases from J, with 13 bases in between. Looked up from germline, CDR1 is MNHNS and CDR2 is SASEGT. The CDR3 nucleotides read TGTGCCAGCAGTCACTCAACAGTTACCTACGAGCAGTACTTC. Translating it yields CASSHSTVTYEQYF.

The V and J genes are TRBV5-1 and TRBJ2-2, with D perhaps matching TRBD1 (6 bases). This CDR3 is built from 16 residues. Looked up from germline, CDR1 is SGHRS and CDR2 is YFSETQ. The V end was cut by 5 bases, the J end by 0 bases, with 14 bases between. CDR3 bases: TGCGCCAGCAGGCCGGCCGGGGACACGAACACCGGGGAGCTGTTTTTT. Protein: CASRPAGDTNTGELFF.

The chain couples TRBV30 to TRBJ1-5; weak D call: TRBD1 (5 bases). The V end was cut by 1 base, the J end by 5 bases, with 12 bases between. The germline V gene has CDR1 GTSNPN and CDR2 SVGIG (reference sequence). CDR3 size: 14 residues. The CDR3 sequence is CAWSAGLGDQPQHF. For the CDR3, the DNA is TGTGCCTGGAGTGCGGGTCTGGGGGATCAGCCCCAGCATTTT.

The CDR3 is CASGQNYGYTF. DNA of the CDR3: TGTGCCTCTGGGCAGAACTATGGCTACACCTTC. The chain joins TRBV12-3 or TRBV12-4 to TRBJ1-2; D is ambiguous. The CDR3 spans 11 residues. Deletions cut 11 bases from V and 2 bases from J, with 9 bases between.

The V and J genes are TRBV19 and TRBJ2-5, with 7 positions matching TRBD2. With V trimmed by 1 base and J by 5 bases, 7 bases remained unmatched. Germline CDR1 LNHDA, CDR2 SQIVND (reference sequence). The CDR3 extends over 15 amino acids. The CDR3 is CASSIAGGLWETQYF. DNA for the CDR3: TGTGCCAGTAGTATAGCGGGGGGATTGTGGGAGACCCAGTACTTC.

The chain is built from TRBV7-9 and TRBJ1-4, with D hard to call. V gave up 1 base and J gave up 6 bases, with 9 bases separating them. The length of the CDR3 is 14 residues. Germline assignment: CDR1 SEHNR and CDR2 FQNEAQ (reference sequence). CDR3 sequence reads: CASSLGDWDEKLFF. In DNA form, the CDR3 reads TGTGCCAGCAGCTTAGGAGACTGGGATGAAAAACTGTTTTTT.

V is TRBV28 and J is TRBJ2-1; D is undetermined. Trimming stripped 3 bases from V and 2 bases from J, with 14 bases between. Germline assignment: CDR1 MDHEN and CDR2 SYDVKM. The CDR3 totals 16 residues. CDR3 protein: CASSFRPRVAYNEQFF. The DNA of the CDR3 is TGTGCCAGCAGTTTCCGCCCTCGGGTAGCCTACAATGAGCAGTTCTTC. The full variable domain, in which reference TRBV28 and TRBJ2-1 provide the parts outside the CDR3, is DVKVTQSSRYLVKRTGEKVFLECVQDMDHENMFWYRQDPGLGLRLIYFSYDVKMKEKGDIPEGYSVSREKKERFSLILESASTNQTSMYLCASSFRPRVAYNEQFFGPGTRLTVL.

This sequence joins TRBV2 and TRBJ2-7; a weak D match, TRBD2 (5 bases). Germline CDR1 reads SNHLY; CDR2 reads FYNNEI. Trimming shortened V by 4 bases and J by 0 bases, and 16 bases separated the two germline ends. The CDR3 sequence is 16 residues long. In DNA, the CDR3 is TGTGCCAGCAGTGGGACCCCGGGGATTCCCTCCTACGAGCAGTACTTC. Translating it yields CASSGTPGIPSYEQYF.

This chain connects TRBV10-1 to TRBJ2-7, with 7 bases matching TRBD1. CDR1 is WNHNN and CDR2 is SYGVQD in the germline V gene (reference sequence). The CDR3 consists of 13 residues. V dropped 6 bases and J dropped 6; count of bases not matched to a gene: 8. CDR3 nucleotide sequence: TGCGCCAGCAGCTCCACAGGGGTGGGCGAGCAGTACTTC. Translating it yields CASSSTGVGEQYF.

This chain uses TRBV10-3 with TRBJ1-2; D gene ambiguous. In germline, CDR1 is ENHRY, CDR2 SYGVKD. The CDR3 runs to 15 residues. Trimming removed 6 bases from V and 6 bases from J, with 20 bases in between. CDR3 loop: CAISPQGPPGDGYTF. CDR3 nucleotides: TGTGCCATCAGCCCACAAGGGCCACCGGGCGATGGCTACACCTTC.

This clone was observed a few times. This chain links TRBV11-2 with TRBJ2-1; a weak D match, TRBD2 (5 bases). The CDR3 sequence is 12 residues long. V lost 1 base and J 7 bases, leaving 5 bases between the germline ends. The germline gives CDR1 SGHAT, CDR2 FQNNGV. CDR3 in DNA: TGTGCCAGCAGCTTAGCGGGGAATGAGCAGTTCTTC. Protein: CASSLAGNEQFF.